The clone carrying this T cell receptor (beta chain) was observed once. This sample is part of a study of cytomegalovirus exposure and HLA in healthy donors. Germline CDR1 is SGHTA and CDR2 is FQGNSA. CDR3 length: 16 amino acids. After removal of 1 base from V and 7 bases from J, the junction contained 6 bases not matched to a gene. Primers: 60 Vbeta forward and 13 Jbeta reverse. Using immunoSEQ multiplex PCR, the repertoire was profiled, and TCRdb retains in-frame clones only, with some absent. The sample lists around 100,000 clones; roughly three quarters were seen once. The sequence derives from a man aged 45-60 years in good health and CMV-seropositive. Input material: PBMCs. The chain carries TRBV7-2 and TRBJ2-2, with 10 bases aligning to TRBD2. The CDR3 loop reads CASSLVVAGGLGELFF. CDR3 DNA sequence: TGTGCCAGCAGCTTAGTGGTAGCGGGAGGACTCGGGGAGCTGTTTTTT.